The clone carrying this TCR beta chain was found once. What it binds is unknown. Both 60 Vbeta primers and 13 Jbeta primers went into the PCR. Original analysis: Later work found 65 million to 100 million unique TCR beta chains, with approximately 12 million shared. Produced via immunoSEQ multiplex PCR; TCRdb's table is partial and in-frame only. Clone size and V and J calls were adopted from that table, with D and trimming inferred from the DNA. The data contain around 98,000 clones, roughly 70% of them singletons. These data originate in a study of cytomegalovirus exposure and HLA in healthy donors. About the research overall: The Caucasian-associated ancestry cluster held more than 80% of roughly 370 genotyped donors.

The trim removed 8 bases at V and 2 bases at J, leaving 6 bases unmatched. Looked up from germline, CDR1 is LNHDA and CDR2 is SQIVND (reference sequence). The CDR3 spans 14 residues. Regarding the study as a whole: Later analysis associated a missense DCLRE1C variant with TCR beta V- and J-gene trimming.

Sequencing was carried out using PBMCs. This chain links TRBV19 with TRBJ1-3; 7 nucleotides line up with TRBD1. The receptor was derived from a man over 45 in good health and CMV-seronegative. In nucleotides, the CDR3 is TGTGCCAGTGTCGACAGGGTCCCTGGAAACACCATATATTTT. Its translation is CASVDRVPGNTIYF.